The 25 T cell receptor beta chains below all came from one sample that was sequenced in a study of shared clonotypes between healthy human individuals (dated by TCRdb to about 2020). Library construction relied on the immunoSEQ multiplex PCR assay. The table was pulled from immuneACCESS by TCRdb, which kept in-frame rearrangements only. Such tables lose some clones; where checked, under half of the loss comes from unresolved V genes, and the rest has no known cause. This sample has fewer than 1.8 million clones in its table, and less than 99% of those were observed once. Jointly, the top ten make up approximately 0.38% of the sample. Sample: naive CD4+ T cells sorted from blood. The sample's cell subset or site label, decoded: CD45RA+ positively selected. These receptors were collected from a man younger than 45 in good health.

The CDR3 nucleotides read TGTGCCAGCAGCTCTGGACAGGAACGCACAGATACGCAGTATTTT. Encoded protein: CASSSGQERTDTQYF. The J gene is TRBJ2-3, the V gene TRBV11-3; 7 nucleotides align to TRBD1. CDR1 SGHNT and CDR2 YENEEA come from the germline V gene. There are 15 residues in the CDR3. Trimming took 4 bases from V and 1 from J; bases not matched to a gene: 5.

The gene calls are TRBV11-2 and TRBJ2-7; possibly TRBD1 for D (5 bases). Trimming took off 7 bases at V and 0 bases at J, with 13 bases between the two ends. CDR3 size: 14 residues. Germline values: CDR1 SGHAT, CDR2 FQNNGV. The CDR3 protein is CASNPRASSYEQYF. The CDR3 DNA is TGTGCCAGCAACCCCAGGGCGAGCTCCTACGAGCAGTACTTC.

The chain recombines TRBV15 with TRBJ2-5, with 7 positions matching TRBD2. J was trimmed by 5 bases and V by 4 bases; bases with no gene match: 7. CDR3 size: 14 residues. Germline loops: CDR1 LNHNV, CDR2 YYDKDF (reference sequence). The CDR3 protein is CATSKVGGSETQYF. The DNA of the CDR3 is TGTGCCACCAGCAAAGTAGGCGGGAGCGAGACCCAGTACTTC.

The rearrangement uses TRBV18 and TRBJ1-1; 8 bases map to TRBD1. V lost 5 bases to trimming and J lost 5 bases; unmatched junction nucleotides: 7. CDR1 KGHSH and CDR2 LQKENI come from the germline V gene. The CDR3 sequence is 14 residues long. CDR3 nucleotide sequence: TGTGCCAGCTCAACCAGGGGGCGTGAGACTGAAGCTTTCTTT. It yields the protein CASSTRGRETEAFF.

This clone is a singleton in its sample. As DNA, the CDR3 is TGTGCCAGCAGCGTAGCTCCAACGATACTAGGAAACAATGAGCAGTTCTTC. This encodes CASSVAPTILGNNEQFF. The rearrangement joins TRBV9 to TRBJ2-1, with D possibly TRBD2 on 5 matching bases. Between the trimmed V and J ends, which lost 0 bases and 5 bases, there was a span of 18 bases. The germline CDR1 and CDR2 sequences are SGDLS and YYNGEE. The CDR3 extends over 17 amino acids.

CDR3 residues: CASSQQGAYNEQFF. The CDR3 DNA reads TGCGCCAGCAGTCAACAGGGGGCGTACAATGAGCAGTTCTTC. The chain carries TRBV10-2 and TRBJ2-1, with 9 positions matching TRBD1. The trim removed 5 bases at V and 4 bases at J, leaving 3 bases unmatched. Per germline, CDR1 WSHSY and CDR2 SAAADI. The CDR3 contains 14 residues.

The chain recombines TRBV30 with TRBJ1-2; 9 bases match TRBD1. The CDR3 sequence is 16 residues long. V lost 2 bases, J lost 2 bases, and 9 bases stayed unmatched. The germline V gene encodes CDR1 GTSNPN and CDR2 SVGIG (reference sequence). The CDR3 reads CAWSRIRTGVNYGYTF. CDR3 nucleotides: TGTGCCTGGAGTAGAATCCGGACAGGGGTGAACTATGGCTACACCTTC.

The rearrangement links TRBV6-5 to TRBJ2-2; no firm D call. The CDR3 spans 16 residues. Trimming removed 0 bases from V and 2 bases from J, with 10 bases in between. Germline V gene sequence: CDR1 MNHEY, CDR2 SVGAGI. The CDR3 is CASSYSPTTNTGELFF. CDR3 bases: TGTGCCAGCAGTTACTCACCGACAACCAACACCGGGGAGCTGTTTTTT.

The sample holds one count of this clone. The chain uses TRBV9 and TRBJ2-1; the match to TRBD2 covers 9 bases. After removal of 4 bases from V and 9 bases from J, the junction contained 14 bases not matched to a gene. The CDR3 is made up of 16 amino acids. Germline values: CDR1 SGDLS, CDR2 YYNGEE. The CDR3 loop reads CASSIVAGVEFREQFF. The DNA for the CDR3 is TGTGCCAGCAGCATTGTAGCGGGAGTCGAATTCCGTGAGCAGTTCTTC.

CDR3 loop: CASSGGPAKISIYGYTF. The CDR3 coding sequence is TGCGCCAGCAGCGGGGGACCGGCCAAAATTAGCATCTATGGCTACACCTTC. The rearrangement links TRBV4-1 to TRBJ1-2, with D perhaps matching TRBD1 (5 bases). The ends were cut back, 5 bases at V and 4 bases at J, with 23 bases in the middle. Germline CDR1 and CDR2: MGHRA and YSYEKL. The CDR3 totals 17 residues.

The CDR3: CASSALSQLNYGYTF. The DNA of the CDR3 is TGTGCCAGCAGCGCACTCAGCCAGCTAAACTATGGCTACACCTTC. The rearrangement links TRBV9 to TRBJ1-2; D remains unclear. V shed 3 bases and J shed 2 bases, with 14 bases lying between them. This CDR3 comprises 15 residues. Germline V gene data show CDR1 as SGDLS and CDR2 as YYNGEE.

The chain's CDR3 is CASSLVVRERSYNEQFF. In nucleotides, the CDR3 is TGTGCCAGCAGCTTAGTGGTGCGGGAGAGATCCTACAATGAGCAGTTCTTC. The V and J genes are TRBV13 and TRBJ2-1, with 7 bases identical to TRBD2. V lost 1 base and J lost 1; bases outside the gene matches: 7. CDR3 size: 17 residues. Germline loops: CDR1 PRHDT, CDR2 FYEKMQ (reference sequence).

The chain links TRBV2 to TRBJ2-7; 14 nucleotides agree with TRBD2. V shed 6 bases and J 4 bases; nucleotides not matched to a gene: 2. The CDR3 is made up of 14 amino acids. Germline V gene sequence: CDR1 SNHLY, CDR2 FYNNEI. In DNA, the CDR3 is TGTGCCAGCAGAGGGACTAGCGGGAGTTACGAGCAGTACTTC. Translated: CASRGTSGSYEQYF.

The CDR3 nucleotides read TGTGCCAGCAGCCCTTCGTCCCGTCCCTACGAGCAGTACTTC. It specifies CASSPSSRPYEQYF. The rearrangement uses TRBV9 and TRBJ2-7; D is ambiguous. Trimming pared 4 bases from V and 2 bases from J, leaving 13 bases between. The CDR3 sequence is 14 residues long. CDR1 is SGDLS, CDR2 YYNGEE, per germline.

The chain combines TRBV28 with TRBJ2-7; 9 bases are shared with TRBD2. The V and J ends lost 6 bases and 6 bases, in that order; junction bases with no gene match: 3. CDR1 is MDHEN, CDR2 SYDVKM, per germline. The CDR3 runs to 12 residues. The CDR3 coding sequence is TGTGCCAGCAGACGCGGGAGGGGCGAGCAGTACTTC. Translating it yields CASRRGRGEQYF. The full variable domain, completed using reference TRBV28 and TRBJ2-7, is DVKVTQSSRYLVKRTGEKVFLECVQDMDHENMFWYRQDPGLGLRLIYFSYDVKMKEKGDIPEGYSVSREKKERFSLILESASTNQTSMYLCASRRGRGEQYFGPGTRLTVT.

The genes are TRBV19 and TRBJ1-1; D not certain. Germline loops: CDR1 LNHDA, CDR2 SQIVND (reference sequence). The CDR3 totals 16 residues. V lost 6 bases, J lost 0 bases, and 17 bases lay in between. The CDR3 here is CASRRVDGGLNTEAFF. For the CDR3, the DNA is TGTGCCAGTAGAAGGGTCGACGGAGGGTTGAACACTGAAGCTTTCTTT.

This clone was recorded once. This chain links TRBV2 with TRBJ1-4; D is undetermined. V lost 5 bases to trimming and J lost 8 bases, with 9 bases between them. This CDR3 has 12 residues. CDR1 is SNHLY, CDR2 FYNNEI, per germline. CDR3 coding DNA: TGTGCCAGCAGTCAAAATAGAGAAAAACTGTTTTTT. Translation gives CASSQNREKLFF.

The V gene is TRBV28, the J gene TRBJ1-3; tentatively, D is TRBD1 (5 bases). The CDR3 totals 16 residues. Germline V lookup: CDR1 MDHEN, CDR2 SYDVKM. Trimming took off 9 bases at V and 0 bases at J, with 18 bases between the two ends. CDR3 sequence (DNA): TGTGCCAGTAATGGAGTAAGGGGTCTCTCTGGAAACACCATATATTTT. Amino acids: CASNGVRGLSGNTIYF. Using reference TRBV28 and TRBJ1-3 for the parts outside the CDR3, the full variable domain is DVKVTQSSRYLVKRTGEKVFLECVQDMDHENMFWYRQDPGLGLRLIYFSYDVKMKEKGDIPEGYSVSREKKERFSLILESASTNQTSMYLCASNGVRGLSGNTIYFGEGSWLTVV.

CDR3 protein: CASRINLDTQYF. DNA of the CDR3: TGCGCCAGCCGGATTAACCTAGATACGCAGTATTTT. The rearrangement uses TRBV5-1 and TRBJ2-3; no clear D gene. V lost 7 bases and J lost 5, with 11 bases in between. Germline loops: CDR1 SGHRS, CDR2 YFSETQ. This CDR3 contains 12 residues.

The chain couples TRBV9 to TRBJ2-3; no clear D gene. This CDR3 is built from 14 residues. Germline CDR1 reads SGDLS; CDR2 reads YYNGEE. V dropped 2 bases and J dropped 4 bases, with 11 bases sitting between them. Written as DNA, the CDR3 is TGTGCCAGCAGCGTCTCTAGTATCCCAGATACGCAGTATTTT. This sequence encodes CASSVSSIPDTQYF.

The chain combines TRBV2 with TRBJ2-7; tentatively, D is TRBD1 (5 bases). The germline V gene has CDR1 SNHLY and CDR2 FYNNEI. This CDR3 has 10 residues. Trimming removed 6 bases from V and 5 bases from J, with 5 bases in between. The CDR3 region is CASRGDEQYF. DNA of the CDR3: TGTGCCAGCAGAGGGGACGAGCAGTACTTC. Drawing the rest from reference TRBV2 and TRBJ2-7, the complete variable domain is EPEVTQTPSHQVTQMGQEVILRCVPISNHLYFYWYRQILGQKVEFLVSFYNNEISEKSEIFDDQFSVERPDGSNFTLKIRSTKLEDSAMYFCASRGDEQYFGPGTRLTVT.

The rearrangement joins TRBV20-1 to TRBJ2-5, with no clear D. The CDR3 contains 11 residues. V shed 6 bases and J shed 2 bases, with 7 bases lying between them. From germline, CDR1 is DFQATT and CDR2 SNEGSKA (reference sequence). In DNA form, the CDR3 reads TGCAGTGCAAATATTCAAGAGACCCAGTACTTC. Translation gives CSANIQETQYF.

The J gene is TRBJ2-5, the V gene TRBV28; 7 bases map to TRBD1. V shed 3 bases and J 1 base; nucleotides not matched to a gene: 8. Germline CDR1 reads MDHEN; CDR2 reads SYDVKM. This CDR3 has 16 amino acids. Written as DNA, the CDR3 is TGTGCCAGCAGTTTCCGGGCAGGGGGTTTCCAAGAGACCCAGTACTTC. This encodes CASSFRAGGFQETQYF. Filled out from reference TRBV28 and TRBJ2-5, the complete variable domain reads DVKVTQSSRYLVKRTGEKVFLECVQDMDHENMFWYRQDPGLGLRLIYFSYDVKMKEKGDIPEGYSVSREKKERFSLILESASTNQTSMYLCASSFRAGGFQETQYFGPGTRLLVL.

In this sample, this clone turned up once. The CDR3 region has the DNA TGTGCCAGCAGCGGACGGGGGAGGCTCTACGAGCAGTACTTC. Translated: CASSGRGRLYEQYF. The chain couples TRBV13 to TRBJ2-7; D possibly corresponds to TRBD2 (6 bases). Per germline, CDR1 PRHDT and CDR2 FYEKMQ (reference sequence). CDR3 length: 14 amino acids. V lost 5 bases, J lost 3 bases, and 14 bases lay in between.

This chain joins TRBV5-1 and TRBJ2-2; 9 nucleotides match TRBD1. The trim removed 4 bases at V and 7 bases at J, leaving 5 bases unmatched. The CDR3 has 14 residues. CDR1 and CDR2 (germline): SGHRS, YFSETQ. In nucleotides, the CDR3 is TGCGCCAGCAGCGCGACAGGGGGAAACGGGGAGCTGTTTTTT. Amino acid sequence: CASSATGGNGELFF.